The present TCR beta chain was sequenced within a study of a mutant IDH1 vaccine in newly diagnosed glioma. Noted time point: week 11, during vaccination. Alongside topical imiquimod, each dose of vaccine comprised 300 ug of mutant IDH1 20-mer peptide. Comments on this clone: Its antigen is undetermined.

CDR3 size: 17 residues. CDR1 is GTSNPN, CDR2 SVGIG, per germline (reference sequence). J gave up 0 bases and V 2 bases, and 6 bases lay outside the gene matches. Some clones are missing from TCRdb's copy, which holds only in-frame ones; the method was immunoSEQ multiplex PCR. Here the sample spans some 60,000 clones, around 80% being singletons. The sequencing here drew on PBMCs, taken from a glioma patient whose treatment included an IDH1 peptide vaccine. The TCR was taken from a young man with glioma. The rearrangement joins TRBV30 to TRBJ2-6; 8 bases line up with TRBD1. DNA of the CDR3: TGTGCCTGGAGTCCCGACAGGGGTCACTCTGGGGCCAACGTCCTGACTTTC. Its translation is CAWSPDRGHSGANVLTF.